This is a list of T cell receptor beta chains from one sample in a study of cytomegalovirus exposure and HLA in healthy donors. Using immunoSEQ multiplex PCR, the repertoire was profiled, and TCRdb retains in-frame clones only, with some absent. Found here are 250,000 to 350,000 clones, roughly 90% of them singletons; the top ten hold about 4%. Sequences were obtained from PBMCs. Source of these receptors: a man aged 40-50 years in good health and CMV-seropositive. CDR3s include the opening cysteine and the closing phenylalanine or tryptophan. Fields, in order: V gene, J gene, CDR3 protein.

V: TRBV18
J: TRBJ2-5
CDR3: CASSPPFQRGAQYF

V: TRBV11-3
J: TRBJ2-2
CDR3: CASSSQAGDGTGELFF

V: TRBV5-4
J: TRBJ2-3
CDR3: CASSLVHLAGTDTQYF

V: TRBV7-9
J: TRBJ1-5
CDR3: CSSSLGQTYQPQHF

V: TRBV5-1
J: TRBJ2-3
CDR3: CASSFRPLSEVYF

V: TRBV5-1
J: TRBJ2-7
CDR3: CASSIPGTSGNYEQYF

V: TRBV5-1
J: TRBJ2-3
CDR3: CASSLSRTGPSTDTQYF

V: TRBV9
J: TRBJ2-7
CDR3: CASSVGPGGVYEQYF

V: TRBV5-5
J: TRBJ2-7
CDR3: CASSLAAYEQYF

V: TRBV7-2
J: TRBJ2-2
CDR3: CASAGVHTGELFF

V: TRBV5-5
J: TRBJ2-1
CDR3: CASSLGAGGNNEQFF

V: TRBV27
J: TRBJ2-1
CDR3: CASSPEPAGYNEQFF

V: TRBV7-9
J: TRBJ2-2
CDR3: CASSLGPGELFF

V: TRBV14
J: TRBJ1-5
CDR3: CATKAGRGQCNQPQHF

V: TRBV1
J: TRBJ2-1
CDR3: CTSSQILAGGPSSYNEQFF

V: TRBV7-9
J: TRBJ2-3
CDR3: CASSPPNGVYTDTQYF

V: TRBV18
J: TRBJ2-1
CDR3: CASSLLAGVDNEQFF

V: TRBV9
J: TRBJ2-2
CDR3: CASSVGGQGPTGELFF

V: TRBV2
J: TRBJ2-7
CDR3: CASSEGRLAGVGYEQYF

V: TRBV19
J: TRBJ1-5
CDR3: CASIGSTVSNQPQHF

V: TRBV28
J: TRBJ2-7
CDR3: CASSPTGTGGAEQYF

V: TRBV19
J: TRBJ2-7
CDR3: CASSPLASSYEQYF

V: TRBV28
J: TRBJ2-1
CDR3: CASSPTGTRRDEQFF

V: TRBV15
J: TRBJ2-7
CDR3: CATSRDPLTGGDEQYF

V: TRBV29-1
J: TRBJ2-1
CDR3: CSVSETGIGEQFF

V: TRBV5-1
J: TRBJ2-1
CDR3: CASSFQGNYNEQFF

V: TRBV5-6
J: TRBJ1-4
CDR3: CASSLPRGTTNEKLFF

V: TRBV7-9
J: TRBJ1-4
CDR3: CSSNPGQLNEKLFF

V: TRBV9
J: TRBJ2-7
CDR3: CASSAPRAGADEQYF

V: TRBV19
J: TRBJ2-7
CDR3: CASSMGLLREQYF

V: TRBV9
J: TRBJ2-1
CDR3: CASSVVAGGYNEQFF

V: TRBV27
J: TRBJ2-7
CDR3: CASSPTGSYEQYF

V: TRBV7-9
J: TRBJ1-2
CDR3: CSSSLIGGANYGYTF

V: TRBV6-1
J: TRBJ2-2
CDR3: CASSTRDRYTGELFF

V: TRBV7-3
J: TRBJ1-1
CDR3: CASRSTGNTEAFF

V: TRBV9
J: TRBJ2-7
CDR3: CASSPGDRVGQYF